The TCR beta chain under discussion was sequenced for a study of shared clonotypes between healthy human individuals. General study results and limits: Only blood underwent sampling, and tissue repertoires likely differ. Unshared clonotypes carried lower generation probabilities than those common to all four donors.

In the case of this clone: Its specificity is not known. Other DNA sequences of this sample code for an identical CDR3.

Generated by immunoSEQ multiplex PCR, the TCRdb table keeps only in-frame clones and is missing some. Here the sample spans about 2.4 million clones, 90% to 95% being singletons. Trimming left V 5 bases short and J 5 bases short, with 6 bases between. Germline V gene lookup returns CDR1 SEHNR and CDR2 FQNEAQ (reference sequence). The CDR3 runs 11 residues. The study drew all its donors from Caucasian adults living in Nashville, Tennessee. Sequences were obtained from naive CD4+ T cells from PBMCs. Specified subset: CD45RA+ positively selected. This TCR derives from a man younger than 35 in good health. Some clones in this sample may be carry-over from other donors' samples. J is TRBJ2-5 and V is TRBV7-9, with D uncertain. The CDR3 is CASSRKETQYF. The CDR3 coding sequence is TGTGCCAGCAGCCGAAAGGAGACCCAGTACTTC.